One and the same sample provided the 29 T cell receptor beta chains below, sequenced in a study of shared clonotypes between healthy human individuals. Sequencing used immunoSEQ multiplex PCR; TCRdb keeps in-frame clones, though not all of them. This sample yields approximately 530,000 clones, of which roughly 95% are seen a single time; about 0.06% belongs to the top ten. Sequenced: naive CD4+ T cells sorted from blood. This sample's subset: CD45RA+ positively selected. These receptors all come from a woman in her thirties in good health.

The DNA of the CDR3 is TGTGCCAGCAGTGAAGATAGCGGGGTACCCTACGAGCAGTACTTC. This gives the protein CASSEDSGVPYEQYF. The chain couples TRBV2 to TRBJ2-7, with TRBD2 matching over 8 bases. The junction had 4 bases not matched to a gene; V was cut back by 1 base and J by 2 bases. The CDR3 contains 15 residues. CDR1 is SNHLY and CDR2 is FYNNEI in the germline V gene.

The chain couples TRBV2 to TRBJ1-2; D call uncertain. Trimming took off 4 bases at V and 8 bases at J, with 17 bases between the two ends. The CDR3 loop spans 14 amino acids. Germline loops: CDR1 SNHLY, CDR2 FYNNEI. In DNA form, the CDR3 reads TGTGCCAGCAGTGTGGTTGTCTTGTCGGGGGGCTACACCTTC. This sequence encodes CASSVVVLSGGYTF.

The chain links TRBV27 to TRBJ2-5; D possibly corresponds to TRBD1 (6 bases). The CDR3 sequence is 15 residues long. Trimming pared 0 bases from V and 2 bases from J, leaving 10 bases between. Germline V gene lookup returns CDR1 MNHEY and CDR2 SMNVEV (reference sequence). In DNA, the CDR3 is TGTGCCAGCAGTTTATCGAGGACAGTTCAAGAGACCCAGTACTTC. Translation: CASSLSRTVQETQYF.

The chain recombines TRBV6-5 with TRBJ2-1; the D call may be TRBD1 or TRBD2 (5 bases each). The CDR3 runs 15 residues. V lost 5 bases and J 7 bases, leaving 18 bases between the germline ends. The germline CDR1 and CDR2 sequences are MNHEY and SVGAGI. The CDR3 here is CASSTGQPFSNEQFF. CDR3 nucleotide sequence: TGTGCCAGCAGTACGGGGCAGCCCTTTTCTAATGAGCAGTTCTTC.

This CDR3 is CASSSPTDRDTEAFF. In nucleotides, the CDR3 is TGTGCCAGCAGTTCACCCACGGACAGGGACACTGAAGCTTTCTTT. The rearrangement uses TRBV28 and TRBJ1-1; 8 bases match TRBD1. J lost 3 bases, V lost 4 bases, and 7 bases had no gene match. Germline CDR1 reads MDHEN; CDR2 reads SYDVKM. This CDR3 has 15 residues.

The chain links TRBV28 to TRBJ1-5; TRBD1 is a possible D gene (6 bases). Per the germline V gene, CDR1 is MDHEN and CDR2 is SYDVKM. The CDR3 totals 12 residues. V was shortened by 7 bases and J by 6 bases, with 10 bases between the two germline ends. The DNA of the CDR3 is TGTGCCAGCAAACTCAGGGGTCAGCCCCAGCATTTT. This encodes CASKLRGQPQHF.

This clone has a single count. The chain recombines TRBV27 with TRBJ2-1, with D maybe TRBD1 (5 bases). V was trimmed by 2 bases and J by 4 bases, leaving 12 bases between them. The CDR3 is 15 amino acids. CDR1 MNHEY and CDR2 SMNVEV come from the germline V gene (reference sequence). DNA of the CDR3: TGTGCCAGCAGTTTAGGGCAGACAGCTTACAATGAGCAGTTCTTC. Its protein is CASSLGQTAYNEQFF.

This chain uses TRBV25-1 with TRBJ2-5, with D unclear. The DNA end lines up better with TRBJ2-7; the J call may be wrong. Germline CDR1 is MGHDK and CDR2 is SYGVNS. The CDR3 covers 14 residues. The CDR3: CASSDPVKGIEQYF. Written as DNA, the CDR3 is TGTGCCAGCAGTGACCCGGTAAAGGGAATCGAGCAGTACTTC.

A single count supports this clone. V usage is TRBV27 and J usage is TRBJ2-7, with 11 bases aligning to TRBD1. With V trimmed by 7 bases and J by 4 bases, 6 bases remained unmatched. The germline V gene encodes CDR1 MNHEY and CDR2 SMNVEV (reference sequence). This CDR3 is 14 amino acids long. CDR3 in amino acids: CASKAGTGGYEQYF. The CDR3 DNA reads TGTGCCAGCAAAGCCGGGACAGGGGGTTACGAGCAGTACTTC.

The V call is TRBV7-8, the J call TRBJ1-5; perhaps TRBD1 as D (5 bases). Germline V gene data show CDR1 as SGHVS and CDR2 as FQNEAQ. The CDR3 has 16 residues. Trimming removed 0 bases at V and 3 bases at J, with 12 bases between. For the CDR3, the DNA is TGTGCCAGCAGCTTAGCCCCGGGACGGAACAATCAGCCCCAGCATTTT. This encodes CASSLAPGRNNQPQHF.

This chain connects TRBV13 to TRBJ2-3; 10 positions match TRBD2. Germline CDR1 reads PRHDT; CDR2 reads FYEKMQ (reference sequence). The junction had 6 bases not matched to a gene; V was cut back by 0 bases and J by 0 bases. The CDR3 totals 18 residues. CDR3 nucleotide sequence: TGTGCCAGCAGCTTAGGACTAGCGGGAAGGTTGAGCACAGATACGCAGTATTTT. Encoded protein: CASSLGLAGRLSTDTQYF.

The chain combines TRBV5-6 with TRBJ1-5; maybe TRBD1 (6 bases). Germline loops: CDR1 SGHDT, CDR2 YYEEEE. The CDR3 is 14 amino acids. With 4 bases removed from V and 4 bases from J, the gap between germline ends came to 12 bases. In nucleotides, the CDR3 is TGTGCCAGCAGCCCGGACAGTCTGAATCAGCCCCAGCATTTT. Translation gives CASSPDSLNQPQHF.

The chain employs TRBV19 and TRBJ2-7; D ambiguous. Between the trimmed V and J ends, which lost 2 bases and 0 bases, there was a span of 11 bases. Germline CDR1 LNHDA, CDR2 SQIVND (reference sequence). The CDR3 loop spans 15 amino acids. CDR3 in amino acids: CASSIFHGSSYEQYF. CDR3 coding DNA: TGTGCCAGTAGTATATTCCACGGAAGCTCCTACGAGCAGTACTTC.

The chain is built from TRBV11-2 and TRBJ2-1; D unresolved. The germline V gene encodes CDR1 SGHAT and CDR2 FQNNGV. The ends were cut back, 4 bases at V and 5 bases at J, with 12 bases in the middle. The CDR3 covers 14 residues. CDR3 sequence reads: CASSYRNWNNEQFF. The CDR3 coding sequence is TGTGCCAGCAGCTACCGAAACTGGAACAATGAGCAGTTCTTC.

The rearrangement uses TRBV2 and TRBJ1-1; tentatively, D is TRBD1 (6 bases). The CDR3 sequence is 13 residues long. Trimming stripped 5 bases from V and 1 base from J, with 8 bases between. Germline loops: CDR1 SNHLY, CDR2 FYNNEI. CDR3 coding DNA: TGTGCCAGCAGTACACAGGGGAACACTGAAGCTTTCTTT. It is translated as CASSTQGNTEAFF.

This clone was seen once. DNA of the CDR3: TGTGCCAGCAGCTTAGCGTTCCGGACAGTATACAATGAGCAGTTCTTC. Its translation is CASSLAFRTVYNEQFF. The chain has TRBV7-6 and TRBJ2-1, with D possibly being TRBD1 (6 bases). Trimming removed 0 bases from V and 4 bases from J, with 13 bases in between. The V gene's germline CDR1 is SGHVS and CDR2 FNYEAQ. This CDR3 is built from 16 residues.

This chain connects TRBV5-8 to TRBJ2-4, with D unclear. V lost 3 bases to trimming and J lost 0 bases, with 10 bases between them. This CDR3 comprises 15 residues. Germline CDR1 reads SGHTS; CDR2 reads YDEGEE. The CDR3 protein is CASSSKILAKNIQYF. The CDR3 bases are TGTGCCAGCAGCTCCAAGATTTTAGCCAAAAACATTCAGTACTTC.

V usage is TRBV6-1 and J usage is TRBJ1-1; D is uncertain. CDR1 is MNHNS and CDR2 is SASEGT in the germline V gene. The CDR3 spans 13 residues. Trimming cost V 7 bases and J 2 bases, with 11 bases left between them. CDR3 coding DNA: TGTGCCAGCACTATTACCACAAACACTGAAGCTTTCTTT. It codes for CASTITTNTEAFF.

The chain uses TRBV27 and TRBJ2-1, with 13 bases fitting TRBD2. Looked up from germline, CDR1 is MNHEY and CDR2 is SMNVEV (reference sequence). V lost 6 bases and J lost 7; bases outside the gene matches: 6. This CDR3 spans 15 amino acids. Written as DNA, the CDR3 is TGTGCCAGCAGGACTAGCGGGAGGAAAAAGAATGAGCAGTTCTTC. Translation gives CASRTSGRKKNEQFF.

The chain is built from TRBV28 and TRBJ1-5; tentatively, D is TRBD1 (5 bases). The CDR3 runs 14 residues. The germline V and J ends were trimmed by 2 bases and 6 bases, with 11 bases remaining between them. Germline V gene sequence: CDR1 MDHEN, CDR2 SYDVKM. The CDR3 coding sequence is TGTGCCAGCAGTTTAGGGACCCGGGGTCAGCCCCAGCATTTT. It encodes CASSLGTRGQPQHF.

The DNA of the CDR3 is TGTGCCAGCAGTTACTCTCGCTTTGCCAACACCGGGGAGCTGTTTTTT. This codes for CASSYSRFANTGELFF. V gene TRBV6-5 combines with J gene TRBJ2-2; no clear D gene. The V and J ends lost 0 bases and 2 bases respectively, with 10 bases between them. CDR1 and CDR2 (germline): MNHEY, SVGAGI. This CDR3 comprises 16 residues.

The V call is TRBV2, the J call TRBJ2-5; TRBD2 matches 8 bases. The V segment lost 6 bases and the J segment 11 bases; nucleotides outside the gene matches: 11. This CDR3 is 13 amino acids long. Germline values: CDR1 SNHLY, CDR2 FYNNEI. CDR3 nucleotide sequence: TGTGCCAGCAGGCCGACTAGCGCGGGGGAGCAGTACTTC. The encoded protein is CASRPTSAGEQYF. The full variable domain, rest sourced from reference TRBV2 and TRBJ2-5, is EPEVTQTPSHQVTQMGQEVILRCVPISNHLYFYWYRQILGQKVEFLVSFYNNEISEKSEIFDDQFSVERPDGSNFTLKIRSTKLEDSAMYFCASRPTSAGEQYFGPGTRLLVL.

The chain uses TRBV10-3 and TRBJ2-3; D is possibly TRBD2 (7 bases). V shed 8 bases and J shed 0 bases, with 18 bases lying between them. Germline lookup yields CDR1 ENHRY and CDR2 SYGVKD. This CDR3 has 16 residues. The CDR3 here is CAIGGLGGTSTDTQYF. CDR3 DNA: TGTGCCATCGGGGGGCTGGGGGGGACTAGCACAGATACGCAGTATTTT.

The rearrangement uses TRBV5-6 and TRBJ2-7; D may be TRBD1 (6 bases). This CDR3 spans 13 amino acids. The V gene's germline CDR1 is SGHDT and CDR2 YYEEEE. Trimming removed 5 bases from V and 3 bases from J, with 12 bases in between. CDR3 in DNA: TGTGCCAGCAGGCCGGGACATCTCTACGAGCAGTACTTC. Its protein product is CASRPGHLYEQYF.

CDR3 protein: CASSWTSPPDTQYF. The CDR3 DNA follows: TGCGCCAGCAGCTGGACTAGCCCCCCAGATACGCAGTATTTT. This rearrangement joins TRBV5-1 to TRBJ2-3; TRBD2 matches at 8 bases. CDR1 and CDR2 (germline): SGHRS, YFSETQ. V gave up 3 bases and J gave up 4 bases; unmatched junction bases: 4. The CDR3 has 14 residues. Together with reference TRBV5-1 and TRBJ2-3, the CDR3 gives the full variable domain: KAGVTQTPRYLIKTRGQQVTLSCSPISGHRSVSWYQQTPGQGLQFLFEYFSETQRNKGNFPGRFSGRQFSNSRSEMNVSTLELGDSALYLCASSWTSPPDTQYFGPGTRLTVL.

CDR3 sequence reads: CASSQGDRLYEQYF. Written as DNA, the CDR3 is TGCGCCAGCAGCCAAGGGGACAGGCTCTACGAGCAGTACTTC. This chain uses TRBV4-1 with TRBJ2-7, with TRBD1 matching 8 bases. Germline V gives CDR1 MGHRA, CDR2 YSYEKL. The length of the CDR3 is 14 residues. Germline trimming cut 1 base from V and 3 bases from J; bases unmatched to any gene: 2.

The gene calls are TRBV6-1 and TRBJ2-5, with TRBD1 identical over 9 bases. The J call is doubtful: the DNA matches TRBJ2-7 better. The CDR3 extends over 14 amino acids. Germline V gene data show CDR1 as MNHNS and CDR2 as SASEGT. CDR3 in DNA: TGTGCCAGCCGTCGGGACAGGGACGCCTACGAGCAGTACTTC. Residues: CASRRDRDAYEQYF.

This CDR3 reads CASSQAGVMPDTQYF. CDR3 sequence (DNA): TGTGCCAGCAGCCAAGCGGGAGTAATGCCAGATACGCAGTATTTT. This chain connects TRBV5-4 to TRBJ2-3, with 8 bases that match TRBD2. The CDR3 sequence is 15 residues long. The trim removed 4 bases at V and 4 bases at J, leaving 8 bases unmatched. Germline lookup yields CDR1 SGHNT and CDR2 YYREEE (reference sequence).

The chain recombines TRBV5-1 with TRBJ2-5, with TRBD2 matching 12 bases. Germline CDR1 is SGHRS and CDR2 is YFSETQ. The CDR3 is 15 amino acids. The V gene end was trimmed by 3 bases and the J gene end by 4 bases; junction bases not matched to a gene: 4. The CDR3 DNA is TGCGCCAGCAGCTCCGGACTAGCGGGAACAGAGACCCAGTACTTC. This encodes CASSSGLAGTETQYF.